This passage covers 18 T cell receptor beta chains from one sample sequenced in a study of patients and donors after allogeneic stem cell transplantation. Each CDR3 protein is one row after TCRdb ran MiXCR on the RT-PCR reads. The sample has approximately 98,000 distinct CDR3 sequences; over 30% are singletons. Sequenced: blood, either unsorted or a sorted T cell fraction (not recorded which). The receptors shown here come from a human donor who was either an allogeneic HSCT recipient or a stem cell or donor lymphocyte infusion donor (not recorded which). It is not recorded whose cells these are; they may come from a transplant donor.

The chain links TRBV6-5 to TRBJ2-7, with 12 bases identical to TRBD2. CDR1 and CDR2 from the germline V gene are MNHEY and SVGAGI. Trimming removed 4 bases from V and 2 bases from J; junction bases left unmatched: 3. The CDR3 runs to 15 residues. The CDR3 DNA sequence: TGTGCCAGCAGTTTCGGACTAGCGGGGACCTACGAGCAGTACTTC. Protein: CASSFGLAGTYEQYF.

This clonotype appeared a few times. The gene calls are TRBV28 and TRBJ2-2; D call uncertain. Germline V CDR1 and CDR2: MDHEN, SYDVKM. The CDR3 is 14 amino acids. V lost 4 bases and J 3 bases, leaving 9 bases between the germline ends. In nucleotides, the CDR3 is TGTGCCAGCAGTTACGGGCCCTACACCGGGGAGCTGTTTTTT. Translation: CASSYGPYTGELFF.

The chain employs TRBV5-1 and TRBJ2-7; 7 positions match TRBD2. This CDR3 has 15 residues. After removal of 4 bases from V and 0 bases from J, the junction contained 7 bases not matched to a gene. Germline CDR1 SGHRS, CDR2 YFSETQ. The CDR3 coding sequence is TGCGCCAGCAGCCCCTTAGCGGGCTTCTCCTACGAGCAGTACTTC. The encoded protein is CASSPLAGFSYEQYF.

The chain carries TRBV15 and TRBJ2-3; D is unresolved. Germline lookup yields CDR1 LNHNV and CDR2 YYDKDF (reference sequence). This CDR3 is 15 amino acids long. Trimming took 0 bases from V and 0 from J, leaving 7 bases between them. In DNA, the CDR3 is TGTGCCACCAGCAGAGATTTGGGAAGCACAGATACGCAGTATTTT. Protein: CATSRDLGSTDTQYF.

The chain has TRBV7-8 and TRBJ2-1, with TRBD1 identical over 8 bases. Germline V CDR1 and CDR2: SGHVS, FQNEAQ. The CDR3 is 14 amino acids. J was trimmed by 6 bases and V by 2 bases; bases with no gene match: 3. CDR3 loop: CASSLSGTGNEQFF. In DNA, the CDR3 is TGTGCCAGCAGCTTAAGTGGGACAGGCAATGAGCAGTTCTTC. Full variable domain (rest looked up from reference TRBV7-8 and TRBJ2-1): GAGVSQSPRYKVAKRGQDVALRCDPISGHVSLFWYQQALGQGPEFLTYFQNEAQLDKSGLPSDRFFAERPEGSVSTLKIQRTQQEDSAVYLCASSLSGTGNEQFFGPGTRLTVL.

This clonotype was counted once. The gene calls are TRBV29-1 and TRBJ2-5, with D perhaps TRBD1 (6 bases). The CDR3 sequence is 11 residues long. Germline V gene lookup returns CDR1 SQVTM and CDR2 ANQGSEA. V lost 7 bases, J lost 5 bases, and 11 bases lay in between. CDR3 region: CSASDRETQYF. In DNA, the CDR3 is TGCAGCGCCTCCGACAGGGAGACCCAGTACTTC. The whole variable domain, remainder taken from reference TRBV29-1 and TRBJ2-5, is SAVISQKPSRDICQRGTSLTIQCQVDSQVTMMFWYRQQPGQSLTLIATANQGSEATYESGFVIDKFPISRPNLTFSTLTVSNMSPEDSSIYLCSASDRETQYFGPGTRLLVL.

This chain links TRBV7-8 with TRBJ1-1; tentative D call: TRBD1 (5 bases). This CDR3 contains 13 residues. CDR1 and CDR2 (germline): SGHVS, FQNEAQ. Trimming left V 4 bases short and J 5 bases short, with 11 bases between. CDR3 protein: CASSWGGRTEAFF. The CDR3 nucleotides read TGTGCCAGCAGCTGGGGGGGGAGGACTGAAGCTTTCTTT.

The CDR3 here is CSARDSRPNQPQHF. CDR3 bases: TGCAGTGCTAGAGATTCCAGGCCCAATCAGCCCCAGCATTTT. The chain combines TRBV20-1 with TRBJ1-5; D gene ambiguous. The CDR3 length is 14 residues. Germline values: CDR1 DFQATT, CDR2 SNEGSKA (reference sequence). Deletions cut 0 bases from V and 3 bases from J, with 9 bases between.

The chain employs TRBV3-1 and TRBJ1-1, with 7 bases matching TRBD1. The CDR3 covers 14 residues. Germline CDR1 LGHDT, CDR2 YNNKEL (reference sequence). Trimming cost V 0 bases and J 7 bases; bases outside gene matches: 5. In DNA form, the CDR3 reads TGTGCCAGCAGCCAAGATCGCAGGGGGTTTGAAGCTTTCTTT. Protein product: CASSQDRRGFEAFF.

This clonotype came up a few times. The chain employs TRBV27 and TRBJ1-1, with a possible D match to TRBD1 (6 bases). The V end lost 6 bases, the J end lost 5 bases, and 13 bases lay between the germline ends. There are 13 residues in the CDR3. Germline loops: CDR1 MNHEY, CDR2 SMNVEV (reference sequence). CDR3 sequence (DNA): TGTGCCAGCAGGGAACAGGGTAAGACTGAAGCTTTCTTT. Translated, it gives CASREQGKTEAFF.

This clonotype has only one observation. The V and J genes are TRBV27 and TRBJ2-3; tentatively, D is TRBD1 (5 bases). V was trimmed by 6 bases and J by 2 bases, leaving 12 bases between them. The CDR3 runs 14 residues. CDR1 MNHEY and CDR2 SMNVEV come from the germline V gene (reference sequence). The CDR3 coding sequence is TGTGCCAGCAGGGTTCAGGGATTCACAGATACGCAGTATTTT. It codes for CASRVQGFTDTQYF.

This clonotype occurred a few times. The gene calls are TRBV7-2 and TRBJ1-3; D unresolved. The V and J ends lost 0 bases and 0 bases respectively, with 6 bases between them. The CDR3 has 15 amino acids. Germline V lookup: CDR1 SGHTA, CDR2 FQGNSA. The CDR3 sequence is CASSLATNSGNTIYF. The DNA for the CDR3 is TGTGCCAGCAGCTTAGCCACCAACTCTGGAAACACCATATATTTT.

This chain links TRBV12-3 or TRBV12-4 with TRBJ1-5, with a weak D call TRBD1 (5 bases). V was clipped by 6 bases and J by 0 bases, with 12 bases between them. This CDR3 is built from 15 residues. CDR3 in DNA: TGTGCCAGCAGGCCCGGGACTCATAGCAATCAGCCCCAGCATTTT. Translated: CASRPGTHSNQPQHF.

This chain connects TRBV12-3 or TRBV12-4 to TRBJ2-2, with unresolved D. Trimming took 3 bases from V and 9 from J, leaving 8 bases between them. This CDR3 has 12 residues. The CDR3 spells CASSFQWWELFF. CDR3 bases: TGTGCCAGCAGTTTCCAGTGGTGGGAGCTGTTTTTT.

The V call is TRBV4-2, the J call TRBJ2-5; 8 bases match TRBD2. Germline CDR1 reads LGHNA; CDR2 reads YNFKEQ. CDR3 length: 14 residues. The trim removed 1 base at V and 3 bases at J, leaving 1 base unmatched. CDR3 nucleotides: TGTGCCAGCAGCCAAGGGACTAGCAAAGAGACCCAGTACTTC. Its translation is CASSQGTSKETQYF.

This clonotype was seen a handful of times. J is TRBJ2-3 and V is TRBV4-3, with D tentatively TRBD1 or TRBD2 (5 bases each). Trimming took 1 base from V and 5 from J, leaving 13 bases between them. The germline V gene encodes CDR1 LGHNA and CDR2 YSLEER. This CDR3 comprises 15 residues. The CDR3 sequence: CASSQGGYHKDTQYF. CDR3 bases: TGCGCCAGCAGCCAAGGGGGGTACCATAAAGATACGCAGTATTTT.

This clonotype has just a few counts. The chain joins TRBV5-1 to TRBJ2-3; D is ambiguous. The CDR3 runs to 14 residues. V lost 5 bases and J lost 5, with 15 bases in between. Germline CDR1 SGHRS, CDR2 YFSETQ. The CDR3 DNA reads as TGCGCCAGCAGTCTCGGACCGGGCCAAGATACGCAGTATTTT. Its translation: CASSLGPGQDTQYF.

CDR3 region: CASSAPQWGIGYTF. CDR3 DNA: TGTGCCAGCAGCGCCCCCCAGTGGGGAATTGGCTACACCTTC. The rearrangement uses TRBV7-2 and TRBJ1-2; no clear D. The CDR3 totals 14 residues. Germline V gene data show CDR1 as SGHTA and CDR2 as FQGNSA. The ends were cut back, 5 bases at V and 7 bases at J, with 17 bases in the middle.